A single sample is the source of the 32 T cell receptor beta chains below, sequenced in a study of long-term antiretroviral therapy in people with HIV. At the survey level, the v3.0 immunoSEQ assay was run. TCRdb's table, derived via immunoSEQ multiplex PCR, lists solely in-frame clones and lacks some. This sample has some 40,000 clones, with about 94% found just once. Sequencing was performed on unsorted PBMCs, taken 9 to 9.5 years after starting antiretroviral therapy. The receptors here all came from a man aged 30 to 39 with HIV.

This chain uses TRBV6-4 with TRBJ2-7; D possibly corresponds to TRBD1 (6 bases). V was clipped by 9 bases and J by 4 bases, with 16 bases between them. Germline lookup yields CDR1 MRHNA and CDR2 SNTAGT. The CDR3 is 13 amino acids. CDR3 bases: TGTGCCAGAGACAGGAATGAGAAGTACGAGCAGTACTTC. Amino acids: CARDRNEKYEQYF.

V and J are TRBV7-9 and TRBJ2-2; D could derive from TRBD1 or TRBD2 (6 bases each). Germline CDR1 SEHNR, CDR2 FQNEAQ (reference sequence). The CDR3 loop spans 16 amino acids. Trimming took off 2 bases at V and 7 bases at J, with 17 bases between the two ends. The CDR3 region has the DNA TGTGCCAGCAGCTTAATCAATCCCGGGGGCAGCGGGGAGCTGTTTTTT. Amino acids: CASSLINPGGSGELFF.

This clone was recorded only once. CDR3 in amino acids: CARSFHPGSVYV. The CDR3 DNA reads TGTGCCAGAAGCTTCCATCCGGGAAGTGTCTACGTC. The rearrangement links TRBV5-3 to TRBJ2-7; tentative D call: TRBD2 (5 bases). TRBV5-3 falls under the ORF class, with uncertain function. Trimming shortened V by 2 bases and J by 13 bases, and 16 bases separated the two germline ends. This CDR3 region has 12 residues.

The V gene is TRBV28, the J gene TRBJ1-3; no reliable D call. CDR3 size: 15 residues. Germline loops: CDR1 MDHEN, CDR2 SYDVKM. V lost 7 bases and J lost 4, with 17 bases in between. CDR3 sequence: CASTRMLVSGNTIYF. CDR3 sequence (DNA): TGTGCCAGCACCCGCATGTTGGTTTCCGGAAACACCATATATTTT. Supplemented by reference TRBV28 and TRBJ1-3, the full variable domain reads DVKVTQSSRYLVKRTGEKVFLECVQDMDHENMFWYRQDPGLGLRLIYFSYDVKMKEKGDIPEGYSVSREKKERFSLILESASTNQTSMYLCASTRMLVSGNTIYFGEGSWLTVV.

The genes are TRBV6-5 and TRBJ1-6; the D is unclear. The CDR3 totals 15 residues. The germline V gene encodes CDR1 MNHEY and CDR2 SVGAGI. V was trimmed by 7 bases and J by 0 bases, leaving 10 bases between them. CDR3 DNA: TGTGCCAGCACCATCGGGAGCTCCTATAATTCACCCCTCCACTTT. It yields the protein CASTIGSSYNSPLHF.

DNA for the CDR3: TGTGCCAGCAGCTTAGCAGGACCTTTTGATCAGCCCCAGCATTTT. Protein product: CASSLAGPFDQPQHF. The chain is built from TRBV7-6 and TRBJ1-5, with unresolved D. Between the trimmed V and J ends, which lost 0 bases and 5 bases, there was a span of 11 bases. The CDR3 contains 15 residues. Germline CDR1 SGHVS, CDR2 FNYEAQ.

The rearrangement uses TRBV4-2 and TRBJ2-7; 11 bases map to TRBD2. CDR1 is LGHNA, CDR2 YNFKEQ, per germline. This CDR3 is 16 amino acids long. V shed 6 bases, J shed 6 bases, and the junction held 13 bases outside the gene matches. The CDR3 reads CASSLSPTSGGVEQYF. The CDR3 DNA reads TGTGCCAGCAGTCTCAGCCCAACTAGCGGGGGCGTCGAGCAGTACTTC.

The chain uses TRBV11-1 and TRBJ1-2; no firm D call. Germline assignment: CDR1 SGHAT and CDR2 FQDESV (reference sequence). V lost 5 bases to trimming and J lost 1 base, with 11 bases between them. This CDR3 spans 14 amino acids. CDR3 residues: CASSPETGNYGYTF. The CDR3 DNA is TGTGCCAGCAGCCCAGAGACGGGTAACTATGGCTACACCTTC.

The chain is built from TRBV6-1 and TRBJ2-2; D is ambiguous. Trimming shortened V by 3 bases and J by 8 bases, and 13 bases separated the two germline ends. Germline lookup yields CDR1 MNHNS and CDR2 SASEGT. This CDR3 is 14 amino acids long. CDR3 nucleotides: TGTGCCAGCAGTGATTGGGCCGTCGTAGGGGAGCTGTTTTTT. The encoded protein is CASSDWAVVGELFF.

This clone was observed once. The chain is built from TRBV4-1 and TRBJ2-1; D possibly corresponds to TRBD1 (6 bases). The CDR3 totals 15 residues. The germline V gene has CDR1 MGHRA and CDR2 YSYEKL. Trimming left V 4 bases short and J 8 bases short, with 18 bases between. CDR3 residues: CASSPWDTGFDEQFF. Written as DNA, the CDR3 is TGCGCCAGCAGCCCTTGGGACACTGGGTTCGATGAGCAGTTCTTC.

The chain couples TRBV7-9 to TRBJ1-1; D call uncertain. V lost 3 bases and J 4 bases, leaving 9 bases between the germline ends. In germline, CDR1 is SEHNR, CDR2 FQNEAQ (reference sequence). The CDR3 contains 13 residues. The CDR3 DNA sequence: TGTGCCAGCAGCTTCGGGGTCGGCACTGAAGCTTTCTTT. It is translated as CASSFGVGTEAFF. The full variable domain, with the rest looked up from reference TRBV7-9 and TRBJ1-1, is DTGVSQNPRHKITKRGQNVTFRCDPISEHNRLYWYRQTLGQGPEFLTYFQNEAQLEKSRLLSDRFSAERPKGSFSTLEIQRTEQGDSAMYLCASSFGVGTEAFFGQGTRLTVV.

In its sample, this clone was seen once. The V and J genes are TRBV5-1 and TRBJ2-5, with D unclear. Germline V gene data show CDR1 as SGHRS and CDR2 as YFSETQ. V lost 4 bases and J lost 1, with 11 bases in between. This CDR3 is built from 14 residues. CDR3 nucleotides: TGCGCCAGCAGCCCGGGCTGGGGCCAAGAGACCCAGTACTTC. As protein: CASSPGWGQETQYF. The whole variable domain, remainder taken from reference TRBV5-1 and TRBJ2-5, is KAGVTQTPRYLIKTRGQQVTLSCSPISGHRSVSWYQQTPGQGLQFLFEYFSETQRNKGNFPGRFSGRQFSNSRSEMNVSTLELGDSALYLCASSPGWGQETQYFGPGTRLLVL.

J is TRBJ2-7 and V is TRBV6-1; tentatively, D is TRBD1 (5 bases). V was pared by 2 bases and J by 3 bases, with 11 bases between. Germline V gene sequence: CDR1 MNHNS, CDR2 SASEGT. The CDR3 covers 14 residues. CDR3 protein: CASSEYGQGYEQYF. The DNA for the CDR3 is TGTGCCAGCAGTGAATATGGGCAGGGCTACGAGCAGTACTTC.

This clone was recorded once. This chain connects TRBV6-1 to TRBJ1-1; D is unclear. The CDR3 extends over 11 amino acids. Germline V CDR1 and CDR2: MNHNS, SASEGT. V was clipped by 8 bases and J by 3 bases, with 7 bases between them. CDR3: CASPLYTEAFF. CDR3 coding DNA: TGTGCCAGCCCCCTGTACACTGAAGCTTTCTTT.

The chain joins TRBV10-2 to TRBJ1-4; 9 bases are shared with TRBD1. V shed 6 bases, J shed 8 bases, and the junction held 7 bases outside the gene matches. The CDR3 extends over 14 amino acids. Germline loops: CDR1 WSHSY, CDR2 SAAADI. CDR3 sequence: CASRAQGAREKLFF. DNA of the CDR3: TGCGCCAGCAGGGCACAGGGGGCGAGGGAAAAACTGTTTTTT.

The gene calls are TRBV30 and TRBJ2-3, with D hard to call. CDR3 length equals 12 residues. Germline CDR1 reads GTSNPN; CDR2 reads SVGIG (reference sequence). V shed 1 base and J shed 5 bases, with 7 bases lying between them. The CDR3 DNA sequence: TGTGCCTGGAGTGAATACGAAGATACGCAGTATTTT. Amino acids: CAWSEYEDTQYF.

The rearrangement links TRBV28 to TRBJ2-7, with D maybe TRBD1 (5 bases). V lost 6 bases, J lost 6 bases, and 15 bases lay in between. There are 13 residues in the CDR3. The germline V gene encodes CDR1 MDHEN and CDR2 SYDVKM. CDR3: CASSLGWGSEQYF. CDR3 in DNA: TGTGCCAGCAGCCTTGGGTGGGGCAGCGAGCAGTACTTC.

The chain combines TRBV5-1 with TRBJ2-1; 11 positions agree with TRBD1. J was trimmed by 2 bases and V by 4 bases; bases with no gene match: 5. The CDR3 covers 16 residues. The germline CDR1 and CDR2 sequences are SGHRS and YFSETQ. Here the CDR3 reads CASSTGTGGPYNEQFF. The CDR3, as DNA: TGCGCCAGCAGCACCGGGACAGGGGGGCCCTACAATGAGCAGTTCTTC.

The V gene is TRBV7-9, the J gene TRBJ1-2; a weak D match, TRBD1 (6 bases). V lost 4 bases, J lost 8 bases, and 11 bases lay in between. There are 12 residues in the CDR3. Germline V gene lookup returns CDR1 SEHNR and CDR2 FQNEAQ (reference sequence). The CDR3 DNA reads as TGTGCCAGCAGCTCGGACAGCTTCGGCTACACCTTC. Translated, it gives CASSSDSFGYTF.

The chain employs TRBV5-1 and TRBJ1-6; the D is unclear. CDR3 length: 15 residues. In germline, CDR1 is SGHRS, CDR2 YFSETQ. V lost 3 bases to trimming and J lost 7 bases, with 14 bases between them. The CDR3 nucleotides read TGCGCCAGCAGCTCCCAGGCCGGATGGAATTCACCCCTCCACTTT. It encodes CASSSQAGWNSPLHF.

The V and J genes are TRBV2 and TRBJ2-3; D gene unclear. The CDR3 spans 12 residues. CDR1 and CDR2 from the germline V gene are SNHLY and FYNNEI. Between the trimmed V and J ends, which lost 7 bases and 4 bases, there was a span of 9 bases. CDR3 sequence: CASTESSDTQYF. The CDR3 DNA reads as TGTGCCAGCACCGAGAGCTCAGATACGCAGTATTTT.

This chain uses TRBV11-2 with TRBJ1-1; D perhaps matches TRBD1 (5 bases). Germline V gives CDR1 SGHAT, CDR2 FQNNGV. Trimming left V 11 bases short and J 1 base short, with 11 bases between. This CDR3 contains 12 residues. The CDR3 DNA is TGTGCCTCCGGGGGAGAGAACACTGAAGCTTTCTTT. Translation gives CASGGENTEAFF. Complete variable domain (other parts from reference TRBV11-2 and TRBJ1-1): EAGVAQSPRYKIIEKRQSVAFWCNPISGHATLYWYQQILGQGPKLLIQFQNNGVVDDSQLPKDRFSAERLKGVDSTLKIQPAKLEDSAVYLCASGGENTEAFFGQGTRLTVV.

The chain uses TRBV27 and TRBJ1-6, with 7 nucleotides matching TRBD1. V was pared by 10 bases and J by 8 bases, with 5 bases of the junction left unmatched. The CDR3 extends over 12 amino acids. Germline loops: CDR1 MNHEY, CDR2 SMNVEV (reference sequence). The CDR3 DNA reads TGTGCCACCACGACAGGGTATTCACCCCTCCACTTT. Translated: CATTTGYSPLHF.

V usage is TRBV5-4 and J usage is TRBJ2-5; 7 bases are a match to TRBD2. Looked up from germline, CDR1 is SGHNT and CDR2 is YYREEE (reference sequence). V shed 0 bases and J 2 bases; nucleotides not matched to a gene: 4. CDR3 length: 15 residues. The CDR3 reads CASSLGGGWQETQYF. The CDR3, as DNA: TGTGCCAGCAGCTTGGGGGGGGGTTGGCAAGAGACCCAGTACTTC.

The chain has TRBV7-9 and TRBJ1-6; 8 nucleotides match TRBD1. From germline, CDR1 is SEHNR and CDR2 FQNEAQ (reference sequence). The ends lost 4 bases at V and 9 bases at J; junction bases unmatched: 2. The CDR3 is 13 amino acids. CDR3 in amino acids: CASSWTGFSPLHF. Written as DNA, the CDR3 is TGTGCCAGCAGCTGGACAGGGTTTTCACCCCTCCACTTT. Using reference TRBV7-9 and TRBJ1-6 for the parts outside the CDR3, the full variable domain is DTGVSQNPRHKITKRGQNVTFRCDPISEHNRLYWYRQTLGQGPEFLTYFQNEAQLEKSRLLSDRFSAERPKGSFSTLEIQRTEQGDSAMYLCASSWTGFSPLHFGNGTRLTVT.

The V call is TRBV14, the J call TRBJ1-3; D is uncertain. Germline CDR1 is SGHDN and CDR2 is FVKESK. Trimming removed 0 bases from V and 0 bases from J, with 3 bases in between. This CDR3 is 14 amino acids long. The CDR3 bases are TGTGCCAGCAGCCAAGACATCTCTGGAAACACCATATATTTT. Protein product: CASSQDISGNTIYF.

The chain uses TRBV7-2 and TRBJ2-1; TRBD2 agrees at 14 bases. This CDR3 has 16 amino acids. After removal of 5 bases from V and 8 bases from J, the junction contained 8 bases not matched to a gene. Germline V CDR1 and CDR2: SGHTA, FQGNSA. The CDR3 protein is CASSPTSGGAFDEQFF. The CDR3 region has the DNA TGTGCCAGCAGCCCGACTAGCGGGGGGGCCTTTGATGAGCAGTTCTTC. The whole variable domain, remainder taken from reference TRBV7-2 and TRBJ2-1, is GAGVSQSPSNKVTEKGKDVELRCDPISGHTALYWYRQSLGQGLEFLIYFQGNSAPDKSGLPSDRFSAERTGGSVSTLTIQRTQQEDSAVYLCASSPTSGGAFDEQFFGPGTRLTVL.

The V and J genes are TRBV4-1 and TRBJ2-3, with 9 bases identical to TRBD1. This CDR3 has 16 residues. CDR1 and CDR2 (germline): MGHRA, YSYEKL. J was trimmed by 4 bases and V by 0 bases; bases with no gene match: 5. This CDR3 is CASSQDPGQGSDTQYF. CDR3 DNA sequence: TGCGCCAGCAGCCAAGACCCGGGACAGGGATCAGATACGCAGTATTTT.

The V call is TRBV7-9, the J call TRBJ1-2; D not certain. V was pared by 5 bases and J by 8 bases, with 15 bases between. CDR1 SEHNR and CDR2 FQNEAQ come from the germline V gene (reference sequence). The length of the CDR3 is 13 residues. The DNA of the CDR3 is TGTGCCAGCAGCGCCATCCCGAGTGGAGGCTACACCTTC. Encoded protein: CASSAIPSGGYTF.

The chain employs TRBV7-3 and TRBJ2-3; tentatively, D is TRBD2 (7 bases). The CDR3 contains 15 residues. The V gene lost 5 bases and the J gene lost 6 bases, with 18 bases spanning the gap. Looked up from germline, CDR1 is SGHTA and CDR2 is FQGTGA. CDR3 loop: CASSPSGGLTDTQYF. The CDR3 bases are TGTGCCAGCAGCCCCTCGGGGGGCTTAACCGATACGCAGTATTTT.

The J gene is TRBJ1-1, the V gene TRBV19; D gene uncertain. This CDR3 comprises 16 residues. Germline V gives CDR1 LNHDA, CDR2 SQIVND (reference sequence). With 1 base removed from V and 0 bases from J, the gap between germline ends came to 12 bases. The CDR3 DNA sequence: TGTGCCAGTAGTATAGTCGTGATGGCTGTGAACACTGAAGCTTTCTTT. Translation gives CASSIVVMAVNTEAFF.

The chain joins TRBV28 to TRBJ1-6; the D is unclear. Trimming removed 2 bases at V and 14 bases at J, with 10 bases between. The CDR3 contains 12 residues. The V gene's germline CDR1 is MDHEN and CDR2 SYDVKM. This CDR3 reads CASSLSVGTLHF. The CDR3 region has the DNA TGTGCCAGCAGTTTAAGCGTAGGGACCCTCCACTTT. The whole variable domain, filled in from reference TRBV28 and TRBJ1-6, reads DVKVTQSSRYLVKRTGEKVFLECVQDMDHENMFWYRQDPGLGLRLIYFSYDVKMKEKGDIPEGYSVSREKKERFSLILESASTNQTSMYLCASSLSVGTLHFGNGTRLTVT.